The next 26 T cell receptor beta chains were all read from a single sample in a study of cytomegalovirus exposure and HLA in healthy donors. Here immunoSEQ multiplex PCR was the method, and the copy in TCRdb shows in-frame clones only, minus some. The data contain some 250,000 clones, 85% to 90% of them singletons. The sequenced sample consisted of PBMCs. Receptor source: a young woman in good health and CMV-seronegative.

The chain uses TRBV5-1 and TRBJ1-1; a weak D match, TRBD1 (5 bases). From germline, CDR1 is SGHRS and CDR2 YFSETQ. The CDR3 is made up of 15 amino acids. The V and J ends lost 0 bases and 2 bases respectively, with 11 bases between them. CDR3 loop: CASSLGPQGNTEAFF. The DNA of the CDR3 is TGCGCCAGCAGCTTGGGGCCCCAGGGCAACACTGAAGCTTTCTTT.

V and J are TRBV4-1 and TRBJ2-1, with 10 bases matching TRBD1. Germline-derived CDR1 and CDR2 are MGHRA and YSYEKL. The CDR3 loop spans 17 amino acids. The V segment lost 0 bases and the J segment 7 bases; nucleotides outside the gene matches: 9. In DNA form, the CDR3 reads TGCGCCAGCAGCCAAGATTCCTCGGGACAGGGGTCGAATGAGCAGTTCTTC. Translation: CASSQDSSGQGSNEQFF.

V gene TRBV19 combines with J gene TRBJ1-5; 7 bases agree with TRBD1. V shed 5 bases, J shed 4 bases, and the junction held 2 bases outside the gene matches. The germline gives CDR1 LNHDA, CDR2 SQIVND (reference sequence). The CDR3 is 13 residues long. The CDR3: CASSDRENQPQHF. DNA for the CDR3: TGTGCCAGTAGTGACAGGGAAAATCAGCCCCAGCATTTT. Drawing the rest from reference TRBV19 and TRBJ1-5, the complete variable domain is DGGITQSPKYLFRKEGQNVTLSCEQNLNHDAMYWYRQDPGQGLRLIYYSQIVNDFQKGDIAEGYSVSREKKESFPLTVTSAQKNPTAFYLCASSDRENQPQHFGDGTRLSIL.

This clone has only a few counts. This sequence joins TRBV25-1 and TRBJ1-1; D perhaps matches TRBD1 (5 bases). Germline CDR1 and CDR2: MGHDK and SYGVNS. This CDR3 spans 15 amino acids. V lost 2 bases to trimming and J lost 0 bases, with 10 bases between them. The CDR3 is CASSEGRGMNTEAFF. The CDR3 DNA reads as TGTGCCAGCAGTGAAGGAAGGGGCATGAACACTGAAGCTTTCTTT.

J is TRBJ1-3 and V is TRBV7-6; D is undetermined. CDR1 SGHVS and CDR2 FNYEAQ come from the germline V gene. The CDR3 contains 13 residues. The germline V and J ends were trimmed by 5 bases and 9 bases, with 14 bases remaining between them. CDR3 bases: TGTGCCAGCAGCCTCACGGATCTAGGCACCATATATTTT. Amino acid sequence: CASSLTDLGTIYF.

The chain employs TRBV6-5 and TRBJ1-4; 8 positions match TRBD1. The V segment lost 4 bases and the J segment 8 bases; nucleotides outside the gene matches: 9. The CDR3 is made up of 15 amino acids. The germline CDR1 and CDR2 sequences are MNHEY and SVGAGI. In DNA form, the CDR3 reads TGTGCCAGCAGTTCCTCAACAGGGGGGGGAGAAAAACTGTTTTTT. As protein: CASSSSTGGGEKLFF.

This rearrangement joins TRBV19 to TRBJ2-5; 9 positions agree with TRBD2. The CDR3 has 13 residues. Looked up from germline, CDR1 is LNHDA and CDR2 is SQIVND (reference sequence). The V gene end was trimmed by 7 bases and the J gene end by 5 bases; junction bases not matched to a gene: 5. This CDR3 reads CASTAGGWETQYF. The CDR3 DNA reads TGTGCCAGTACAGCGGGGGGTTGGGAGACCCAGTACTTC.

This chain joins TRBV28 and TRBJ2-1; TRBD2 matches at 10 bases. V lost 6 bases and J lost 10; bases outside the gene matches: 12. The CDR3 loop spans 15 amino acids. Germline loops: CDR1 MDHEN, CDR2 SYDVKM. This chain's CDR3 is CASSGSGGRMLEQFF. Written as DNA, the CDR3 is TGTGCCAGCAGCGGTAGCGGGGGGAGAATGTTGGAGCAGTTCTTC.

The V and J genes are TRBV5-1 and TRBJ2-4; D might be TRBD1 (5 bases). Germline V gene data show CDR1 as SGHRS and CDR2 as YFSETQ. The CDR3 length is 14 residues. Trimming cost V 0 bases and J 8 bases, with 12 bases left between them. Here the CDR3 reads CASSLAQGWDIQYF. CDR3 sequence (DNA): TGCGCCAGCAGCTTGGCCCAGGGATGGGACATTCAGTACTTC.

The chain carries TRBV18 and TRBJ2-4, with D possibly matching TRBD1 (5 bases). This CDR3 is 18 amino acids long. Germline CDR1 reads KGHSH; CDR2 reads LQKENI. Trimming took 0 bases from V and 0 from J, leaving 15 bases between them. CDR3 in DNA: TGTGCCAGCTCACCACCCATTATCCAGGGCTTAGCCAAAAACATTCAGTACTTC. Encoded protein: CASSPPIIQGLAKNIQYF.

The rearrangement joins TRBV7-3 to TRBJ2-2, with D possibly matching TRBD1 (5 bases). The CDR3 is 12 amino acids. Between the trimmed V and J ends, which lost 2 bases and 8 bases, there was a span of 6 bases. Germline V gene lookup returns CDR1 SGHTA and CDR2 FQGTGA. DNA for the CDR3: TGTGCCAGCAGCTTAGGGGCAGGGGAGCTGTTTTTT. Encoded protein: CASSLGAGELFF.

The CDR3 sequence is CASSESGSRGYTGELFF. CDR3 DNA sequence: TGCGCCAGCAGTGAGTCCGGTTCGCGGGGCTACACCGGGGAGCTGTTTTTT. The chain has TRBV10-1 and TRBJ2-2; a possible D gene is TRBD2 (6 bases). The V and J ends lost 0 bases and 3 bases respectively, with 14 bases between them. Germline CDR1 reads WNHNN; CDR2 reads SYGVQD (reference sequence). CDR3 length: 17 residues.

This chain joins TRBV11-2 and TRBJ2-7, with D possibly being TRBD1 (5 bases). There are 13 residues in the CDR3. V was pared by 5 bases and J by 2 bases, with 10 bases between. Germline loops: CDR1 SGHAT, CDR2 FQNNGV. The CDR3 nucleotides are TGTGCCAGCAGCCCCGGACACCCCTACGAGCAGTACGTC. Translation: CASSPGHPYEQYV.

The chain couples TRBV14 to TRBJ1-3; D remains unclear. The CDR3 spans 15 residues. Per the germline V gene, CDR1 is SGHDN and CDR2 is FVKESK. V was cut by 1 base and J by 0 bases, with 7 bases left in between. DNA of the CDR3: TGTGCCAGCAGCCAAGTCGTCAGCTCTGGAAACACCATATATTTT. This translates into CASSQVVSSGNTIYF.

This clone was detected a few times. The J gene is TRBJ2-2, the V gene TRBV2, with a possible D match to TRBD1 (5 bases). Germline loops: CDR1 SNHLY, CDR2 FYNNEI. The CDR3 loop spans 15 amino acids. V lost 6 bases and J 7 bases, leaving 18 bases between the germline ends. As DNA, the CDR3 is TGTGCCAGCAGGCTCCAGGGTAACAATTACGGGGAGCTGTTTTTT. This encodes CASRLQGNNYGELFF. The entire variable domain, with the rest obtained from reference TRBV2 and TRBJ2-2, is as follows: EPEVTQTPSHQVTQMGQEVILRCVPISNHLYFYWYRQILGQKVEFLVSFYNNEISEKSEIFDDQFSVERPDGSNFTLKIRSTKLEDSAMYFCASRLQGNNYGELFFGEGSRLTVL.

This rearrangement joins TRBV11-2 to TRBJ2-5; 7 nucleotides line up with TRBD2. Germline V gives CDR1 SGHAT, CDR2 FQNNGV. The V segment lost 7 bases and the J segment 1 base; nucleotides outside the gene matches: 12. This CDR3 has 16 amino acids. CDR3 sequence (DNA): TGTGCCAGCACCCTGGAGGGAGCGGGGCTCCAAGAGACCCAGTACTTC. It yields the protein CASTLEGAGLQETQYF.

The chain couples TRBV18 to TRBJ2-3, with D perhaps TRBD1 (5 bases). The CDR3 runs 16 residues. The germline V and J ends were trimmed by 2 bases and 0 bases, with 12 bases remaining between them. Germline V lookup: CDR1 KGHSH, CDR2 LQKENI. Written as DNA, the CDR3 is TGTGCCAGCTCACCAAGCACGAGACAGAGCACAGATACGCAGTATTTT. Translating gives CASSPSTRQSTDTQYF.

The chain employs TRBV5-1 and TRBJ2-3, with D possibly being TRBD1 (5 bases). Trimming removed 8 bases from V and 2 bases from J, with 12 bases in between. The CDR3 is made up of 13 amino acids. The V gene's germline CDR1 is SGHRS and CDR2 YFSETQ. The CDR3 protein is CASGATNTDTQYF. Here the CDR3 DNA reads TGCGCCAGTGGGGCGACAAACACAGATACGCAGTATTTT.

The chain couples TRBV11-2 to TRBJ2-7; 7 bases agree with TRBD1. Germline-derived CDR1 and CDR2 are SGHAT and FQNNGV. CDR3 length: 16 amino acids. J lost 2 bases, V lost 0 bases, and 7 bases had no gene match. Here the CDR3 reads CASSLEGQLNPYEQYV. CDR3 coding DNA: TGTGCCAGCAGCTTAGAGGGACAGCTGAACCCCTACGAGCAGTACGTC.

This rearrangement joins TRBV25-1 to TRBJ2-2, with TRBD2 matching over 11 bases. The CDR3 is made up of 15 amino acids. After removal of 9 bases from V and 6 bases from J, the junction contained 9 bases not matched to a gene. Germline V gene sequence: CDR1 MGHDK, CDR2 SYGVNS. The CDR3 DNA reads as TGTGCCAGTAGCGGGGGGGCCGGATTTCCCGGGGAGCTGTTTTTT. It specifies CASSGGAGFPGELFF.

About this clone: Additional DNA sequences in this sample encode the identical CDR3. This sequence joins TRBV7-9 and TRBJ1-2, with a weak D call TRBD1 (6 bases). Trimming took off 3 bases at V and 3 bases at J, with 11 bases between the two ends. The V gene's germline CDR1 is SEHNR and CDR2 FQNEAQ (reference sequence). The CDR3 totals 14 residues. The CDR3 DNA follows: TGTGCCAGCAGCTTGGGTACAGGGTACTATGGCTACACCTTC. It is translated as CASSLGTGYYGYTF.

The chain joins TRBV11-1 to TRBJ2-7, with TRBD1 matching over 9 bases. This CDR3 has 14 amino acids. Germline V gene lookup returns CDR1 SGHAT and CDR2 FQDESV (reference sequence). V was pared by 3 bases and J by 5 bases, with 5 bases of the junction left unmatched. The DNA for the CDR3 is TGTGCCAGCAGCTTCAGGAGGACAGGGGACGAGCAGTACTTC. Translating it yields CASSFRRTGDEQYF.

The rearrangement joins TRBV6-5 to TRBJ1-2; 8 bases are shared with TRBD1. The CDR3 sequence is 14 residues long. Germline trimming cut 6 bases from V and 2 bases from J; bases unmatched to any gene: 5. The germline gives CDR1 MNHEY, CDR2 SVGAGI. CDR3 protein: CASRTRGQNYGYTF. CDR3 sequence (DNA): TGTGCCAGCAGGACCAGGGGGCAGAACTATGGCTACACCTTC.

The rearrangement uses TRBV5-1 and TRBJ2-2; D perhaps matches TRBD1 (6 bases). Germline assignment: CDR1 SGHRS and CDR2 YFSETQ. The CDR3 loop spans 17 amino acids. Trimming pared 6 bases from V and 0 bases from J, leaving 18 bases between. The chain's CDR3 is CASTFPWTDSNTGELFF. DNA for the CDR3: TGCGCCAGCACCTTCCCTTGGACAGACTCGAACACCGGGGAGCTGTTTTTT.

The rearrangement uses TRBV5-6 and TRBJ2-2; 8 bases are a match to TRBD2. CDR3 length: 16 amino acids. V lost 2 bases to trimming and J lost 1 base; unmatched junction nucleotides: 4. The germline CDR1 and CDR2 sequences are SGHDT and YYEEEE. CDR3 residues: CASSFLSGGNTGELFF. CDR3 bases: TGTGCCAGCAGCTTCCTGAGCGGGGGGAACACCGGGGAGCTGTTTTTT.

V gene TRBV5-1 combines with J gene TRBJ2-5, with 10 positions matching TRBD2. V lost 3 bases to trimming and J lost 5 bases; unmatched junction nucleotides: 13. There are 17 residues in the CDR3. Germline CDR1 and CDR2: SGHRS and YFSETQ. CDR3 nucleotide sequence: TGCGCCAGCAGCTCAATGGCTAGCGGGGGTACAATGGAGACCCAGTACTTC. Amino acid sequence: CASSSMASGGTMETQYF.